This T cell receptor (beta chain) originates from a study of blood T cell repertoires in COVID-19. Study-wide background: Italy, Spain and the United States were the sources of the convalescent and acute COVID-19 samples. PBMCs, B-cell-depleted T cells, or T cells were the source of the cDNA or gDNA that made up the material.

As to this clone: Mismatch with germline at one junction end may stem from a read error.

Germline CDR1 KGHDR, CDR2 SFDVKD. This CDR3 spans 16 amino acids. Per the authors' pipeline: Cell counts per sample came from amplifying reference gene primers. Sequenced by immunoSEQ multiplex PCR; TCRdb stores in-frame clones only, minus some. Clone size and V and J calls were adopted from that table, with D and trimming inferred from the DNA. The sample lists 310,000 or so clones; about 86% were seen once. This clonotype was sampled from a woman under 40 who had recovered from COVID-19. Sequencing was performed on peripheral blood. The rearrangement links TRBV24-1 to TRBJ2-2, with unresolved D. CDR3 bases: TGTGCCACCAGTGATTCATATCAGGTGAACACCAGGGAGCTGTTTTTT. This gives the protein CATSDSYQVNTRELFF.